This T cell receptor (beta chain) stems from a study of blood T cell repertoires in COVID-19. This table comes from immunoSEQ multiplex PCR, and its TCRdb copy is limited to in-frame clones, with some not included. The sample shows about 34,000 clones, 65% to 85% of them seen only once. This clone showed up just once. The germline V gene has CDR1 MDHEN and CDR2 SYDVKM. V was clipped by 6 bases and J by 0 bases; unmatched bases: 2. This CDR3 has 14 residues. This TCR was sampled from an older man with COVID-19, enrolled during active disease. The source material was peripheral blood. V usage is TRBV28 and J usage is TRBJ1-5, with 7 bases matching TRBD1. The CDR3 loop is CASSQGGSNQPQHF. In DNA form, the CDR3 reads TGTGCCAGCAGCCAGGGGGGTAGCAATCAGCCCCAGCATTTT.